This entry describes one T cell receptor (beta chain). CDR1 is DFQATT, CDR2 SNEGSKA, per germline (reference sequence). The length of the CDR3 is 15 residues. The V end lost 6 bases, the J end lost 3 bases, and 18 bases lay between the germline ends. These data originate in a study of response to subunit inactivated influenza vaccine. TCRdb itself ran the RT-PCR reads through MiXCR, one entry per CDR3 protein. Of about 520,000 distinct CDR3 sequences listed, about 7.2% were seen once; the top ten hold less than 15%. Specimen: PBMCs from blood, collected roughly 24 months after vaccination. The receptor's source is a man between 45 and 75 years old who received an inactivated influenza vaccine. The chain carries TRBV20-1 and TRBJ1-5, with D possibly TRBD1 on 6 matching bases. The CDR3: CSAPDWGPLNQPQHF. The CDR3 nucleotides read TGCAGTGCGCCCGATTGGGGGCCTCTCAATCAGCCCCAGCATTTT.